A selection of T cell receptor beta chains follows, all from one sample in a study of T-cell reconstitution after alpha-beta-depleted transplantation in children. TCRdb passed the PCR reads through MiXCR, listing each CDR3 protein once. The sample shows 450,000 to 600,000 distinct CDR3 sequences, about 16% of them seen only once. This specimen consisted of PBMCs from the stem cell graft donor, obtained from the stem cell graft. The receptors stem from a human donor who donated a stem cell graft to a child with acute lymphoblastic leukemia. The CDR3 runs from the conserved cysteine through the conserved F or W. D genes are given only for firm matches. For some rows the clone size is stated as once, few or many, or as a class when expanded; others skip it.

size	D	V	J	CDR3	DNA
few	TRBD2	TRBV24-1	TRBJ2-3	CATSDRRLAGERDTQYF	TGTGCCACCAGTGATCGACGACTAGCGGGAGAACGGGATACGCAGTATTTT
few	TRBD2	TRBV29-1	TRBJ2-7	CSVERLAGSQYF	TGCAGCGTTGAACGGCTAGCGGGATCACAGTACTTC
few	NA	TRBV20-1	TRBJ2-7	CSANRYRSYEQYF	TGCAGTGCTAATCGCTACCGCTCCTACGAGCAGTACTTC
NA	NA	TRBV12-3/TRBV12-4	TRBJ2-2	CASSLKGGGELFF	TGTGCCAGCAGTTTAAAGGGGGGCGGGGAGCTGTTTTTT
few	NA	TRBV12-3/TRBV12-4	TRBJ2-7	CASSLDTSEQYF	TGTGCCAGCAGTTTGGACACCAGCGAGCAGTACTTC
few	TRBD2	TRBV11-1	TRBJ2-1	CASSFASGLAESYNEQFF	TGTGCCAGCAGCTTCGCCTCGGGACTAGCGGAATCCTACAATGAGCAGTTCTTC
NA	NA	TRBV7-3	TRBJ1-5	CASSPSGVRNQPQHF	TGTGCCAGCAGCCCCTCAGGGGTACGGAATCAGCCCCAGCATTTT
NA	NA	TRBV19	TRBJ2-3	CASNRRLATDTQYF	TGTGCCAGTAATAGAAGGCTAGCCACAGATACGCAGTATTTT
NA	NA	TRBV5-1	TRBJ1-1	CASSLRSLNTEAFF	TGCGCCAGCAGCTTGAGGAGCTTGAACACTGAAGCTTTCTTT
NA	NA	TRBV19	TRBJ2-7	CASSVRGEEQYF	TGTGCCAGTAGTGTCAGGGGAGAAGAGCAGTACTTC
few	TRBD2	TRBV9	TRBJ2-7	CASSVGLTSGSEQYF	TGTGCCAGCAGCGTAGGGCTGACTAGCGGGAGCGAGCAGTACTTC
few	NA	TRBV20-1	TRBJ2-7	CSARVARLPGPGDEQYF	TGCAGTGCTAGAGTAGCCCGACTCCCGGGACCTGGCGACGAGCAGTACTTC
few	NA	TRBV6-5	TRBJ2-7	CASSFRQDSSYEQYF	TGTGCCAGCAGTTTCCGACAGGACAGCTCCTACGAGCAGTACTTC
few	TRBD1	TRBV7-9	TRBJ2-3	CASRVPGQTDTQYF	TGTGCCAGCAGAGTACCGGGACAGACAGATACGCAGTATTTT
NA	NA	TRBV6-1	TRBJ1-2	CASSDSPPSAGYTF	TGTGCCAGTTCGGACAGCCCCCCGTCCGCAGGCTACACCTTC
few	NA	TRBV5-1	TRBJ2-1	CASSLMPSAYNEQFF	TGCGCCAGCAGCTTGATGCCCTCAGCTTACAATGAGCAGTTCTTC
NA	TRBD2	TRBV30	TRBJ2-2	CAWRGLAAAGELFF	TGTGCCTGGAGGGGACTAGCGGCGGCCGGGGAGCTGTTTTTT
once	NA	TRBV4-1	TRBJ2-7	CASSQVAGPSEQYF	TGCGCCAGCAGCCAAGTTGCAGGGCCCTCCGAGCAGTACTTC
NA	NA	TRBV3-1	TRBJ1-5	CASSQGSYSNQPQHF	TGTGCCAGCAGCCAAGGGAGTTATAGCAATCAGCCCCAGCATTTT
few	NA	TRBV6-1	TRBJ2-4	CASSPGTGLAKNIQYF	TGTGCCAGCAGTCCCGGGACCGGCCTCGCCAAAAACATTCAGTACTTC
NA	TRBD2	TRBV4-2	TRBJ2-7	CASSLTGTSGVSSYEQYF	TGTGCCAGCAGCCTTACCGGGACTAGCGGGGTAAGCTCCTACGAGCAGTACTTC
NA	NA	TRBV29-1	TRBJ1-5	CSVGPGGGDQPQHF	TGCAGCGTCGGCCCCGGTGGGGGTGATCAGCCCCAGCATTTT
many	TRBD2	TRBV6-5	TRBJ2-3	CASSYSGLAGVFTDTQYF	TGTGCCAGCAGTTACTCGGGACTAGCGGGAGTCTTCACAGATACGCAGTATTTT
NA	TRBD1	TRBV7-2	TRBJ2-1	CASSTRTGYNEQFF	TGTGCCAGCAGCACCCGGACAGGGTACAATGAGCAGTTCTTC
few	NA	TRBV18	TRBJ2-1	CASSPQDYSEQFF	TGTGCCAGCTCACCACAGGACTACTCTGAGCAGTTCTTC
NA	NA	TRBV25-1	TRBJ2-4	CASSDHRVAKNSQYF	TGTGCCAGCAGTGACCACAGGGTAGCCAAAAACAGTCAGTACTTC
few	NA	TRBV5-1	TRBJ1-3	CASSFDVTLPGNTIYF	TGCGCCAGCAGCTTCGACGTGACTCTACCCGGGAACACCATATATTTT
few	NA	TRBV15	TRBJ2-5	CATSGDGSQETQYF	TGTGCCACCAGCGGCGACGGCTCCCAAGAGACCCAGTACTTC
few	NA	TRBV29-1	TRBJ2-1	CSVEEGSGPEQFF	TGCAGCGTTGAAGAAGGATCCGGCCCCGAGCAGTTCTTC
few	NA	TRBV29-1	TRBJ2-1	CSVETGESSYNEQFF	TGCAGCGTTGAGACGGGGGAGAGCTCCTACAATGAGCAGTTCTTC
NA	NA	TRBV5-1	TRBJ2-1	CASRTGGGGIPNEQFF	TGCGCCAGCAGGACGGGCGGAGGCGGAATACCGAATGAGCAGTTCTTC
many	TRBD2	TRBV5-1	TRBJ2-7	CASSLAGGSYEQYF	TGTGCCAGCAGTTTAGCGGGAGGCTCCTACGAGCAGTACTTC
few	TRBD2	TRBV5-1	TRBJ2-1	CASSPTSGREQFF	TGCGCCAGCAGCCCTACTAGCGGGAGAGAGCAGTTCTTC
NA	TRBD2	TRBV29-1	TRBJ2-1	CSVETSLAGGNEQFF	TGCAGCGTTGAAACCTCGCTAGCGGGAGGTAATGAGCAGTTCTTC
NA	TRBD1	TRBV11-2	TRBJ2-1	CASSSDRGAYNEQFF	TGTGCCAGCAGCAGCGACAGGGGAGCCTACAATGAGCAGTTCTTC
NA	NA	TRBV12-3/TRBV12-4	TRBJ2-3	CASSFGSTRFTATDTQYF	TGTGCCAGCAGTTTTGGAAGCACCCGGTTTACCGCCACAGATACGCAGTATTTT
NA	TRBD2	TRBV7-3	TRBJ2-3	CASSLTPGLAGADTQYF	TGTGCCAGCAGCTTAACACCGGGACTAGCGGGAGCAGATACGCAGTATTTT